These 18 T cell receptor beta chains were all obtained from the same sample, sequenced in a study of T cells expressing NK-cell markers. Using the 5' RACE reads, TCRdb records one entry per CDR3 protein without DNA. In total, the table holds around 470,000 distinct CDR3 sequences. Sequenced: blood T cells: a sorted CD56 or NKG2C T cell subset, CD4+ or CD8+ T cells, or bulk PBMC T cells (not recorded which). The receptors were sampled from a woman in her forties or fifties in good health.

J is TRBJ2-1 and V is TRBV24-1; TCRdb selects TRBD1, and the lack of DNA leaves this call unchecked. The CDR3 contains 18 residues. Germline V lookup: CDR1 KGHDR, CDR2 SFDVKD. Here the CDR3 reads CATSVRDRGLGGYNEQFF.

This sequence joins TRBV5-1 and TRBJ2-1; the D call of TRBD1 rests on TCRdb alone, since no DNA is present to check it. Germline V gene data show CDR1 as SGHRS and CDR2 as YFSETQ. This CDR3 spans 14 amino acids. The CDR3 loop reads CASSLRGDVNEQFF.

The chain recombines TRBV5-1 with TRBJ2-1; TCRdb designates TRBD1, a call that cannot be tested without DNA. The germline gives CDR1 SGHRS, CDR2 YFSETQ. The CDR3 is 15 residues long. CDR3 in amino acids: CASRSDRGEVYEQFF.

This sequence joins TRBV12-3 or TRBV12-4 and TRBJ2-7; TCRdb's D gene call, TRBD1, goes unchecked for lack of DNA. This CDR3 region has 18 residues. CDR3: CASSLVSAGPGLPHEQYF.

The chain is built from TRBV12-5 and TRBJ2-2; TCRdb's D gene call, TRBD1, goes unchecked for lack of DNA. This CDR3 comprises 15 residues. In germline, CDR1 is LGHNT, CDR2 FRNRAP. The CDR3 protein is CASGLQGVGTGELFF.

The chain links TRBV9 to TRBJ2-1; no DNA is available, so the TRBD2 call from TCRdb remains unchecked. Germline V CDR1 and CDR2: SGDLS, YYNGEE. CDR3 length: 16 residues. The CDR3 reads CASSAHTSGSGHEQFF.

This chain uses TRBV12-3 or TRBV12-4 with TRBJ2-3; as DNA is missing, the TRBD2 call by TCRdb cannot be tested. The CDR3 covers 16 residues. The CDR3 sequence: CASSLDVGEYTDTQYF.

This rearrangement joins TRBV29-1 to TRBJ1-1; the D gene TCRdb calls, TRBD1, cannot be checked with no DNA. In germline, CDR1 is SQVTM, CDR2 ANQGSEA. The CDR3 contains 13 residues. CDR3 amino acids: CSVAPRGQALAFF.

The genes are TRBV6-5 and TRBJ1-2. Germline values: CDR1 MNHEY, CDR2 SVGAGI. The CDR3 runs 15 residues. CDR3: CASSGGITLNYGYTF.

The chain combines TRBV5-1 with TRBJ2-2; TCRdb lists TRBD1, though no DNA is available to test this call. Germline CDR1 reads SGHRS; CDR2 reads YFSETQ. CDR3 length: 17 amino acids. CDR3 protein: CASSLAGRQGRTGELFF.

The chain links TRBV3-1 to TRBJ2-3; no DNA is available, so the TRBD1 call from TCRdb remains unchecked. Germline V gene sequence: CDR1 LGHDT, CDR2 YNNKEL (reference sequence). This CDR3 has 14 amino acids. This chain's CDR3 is CASSRPGSTDTQYF.

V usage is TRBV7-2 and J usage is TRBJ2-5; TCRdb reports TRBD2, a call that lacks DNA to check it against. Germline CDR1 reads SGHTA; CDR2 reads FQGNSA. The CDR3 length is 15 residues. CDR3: CASSFKAGFGETQYF.

CDR3 loop: CAHREVWETQYF. J is TRBJ2-5 and V is TRBV6-6; with no DNA, the TCRdb D assignment of TRBD2 cannot be verified. Germline CDR1 is MNHNY and CDR2 is SVGAGI (reference sequence). The CDR3 totals 12 residues.

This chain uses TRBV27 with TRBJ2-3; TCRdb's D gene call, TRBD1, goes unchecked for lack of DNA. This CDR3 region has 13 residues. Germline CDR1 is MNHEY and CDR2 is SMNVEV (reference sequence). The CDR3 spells CASSLTSGTKQYF.

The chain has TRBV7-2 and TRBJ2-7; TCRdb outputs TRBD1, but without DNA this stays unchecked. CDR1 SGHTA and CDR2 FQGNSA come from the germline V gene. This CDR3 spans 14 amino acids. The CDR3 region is CASSLGDRRYEQYF.

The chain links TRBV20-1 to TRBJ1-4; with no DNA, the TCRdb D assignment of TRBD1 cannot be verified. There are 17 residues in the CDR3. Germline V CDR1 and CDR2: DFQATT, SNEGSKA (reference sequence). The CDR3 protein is CSAPDRGPMGTNEKLFF.

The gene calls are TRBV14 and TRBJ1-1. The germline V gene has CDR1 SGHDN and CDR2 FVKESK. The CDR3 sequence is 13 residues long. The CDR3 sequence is CASSQDYGREAFF.

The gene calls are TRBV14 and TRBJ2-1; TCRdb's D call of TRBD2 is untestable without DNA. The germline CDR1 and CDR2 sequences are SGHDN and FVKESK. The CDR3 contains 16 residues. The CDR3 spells CASSQQSGRAGNEQFF.